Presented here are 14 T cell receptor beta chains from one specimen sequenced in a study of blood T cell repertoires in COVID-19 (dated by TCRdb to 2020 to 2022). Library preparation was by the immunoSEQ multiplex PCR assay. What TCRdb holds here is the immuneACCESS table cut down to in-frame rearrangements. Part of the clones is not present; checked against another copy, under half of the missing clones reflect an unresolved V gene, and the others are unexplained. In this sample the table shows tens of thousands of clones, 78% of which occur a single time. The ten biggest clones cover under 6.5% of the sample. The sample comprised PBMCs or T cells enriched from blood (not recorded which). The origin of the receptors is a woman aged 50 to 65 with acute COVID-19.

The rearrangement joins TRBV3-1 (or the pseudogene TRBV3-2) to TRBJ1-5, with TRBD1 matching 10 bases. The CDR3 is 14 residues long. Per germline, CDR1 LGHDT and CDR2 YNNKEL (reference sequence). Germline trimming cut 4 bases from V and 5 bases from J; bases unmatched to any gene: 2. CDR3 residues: CASSPTGGHQPQHF. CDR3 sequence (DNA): TGTGCCAGCAGCCCGACAGGGGGCCATCAGCCCCAGCATTTT.

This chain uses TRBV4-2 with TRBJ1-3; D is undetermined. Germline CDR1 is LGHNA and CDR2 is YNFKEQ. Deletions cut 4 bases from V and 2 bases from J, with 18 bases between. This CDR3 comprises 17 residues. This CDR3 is CASSPEGLGGTGNTIYF. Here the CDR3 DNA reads TGTGCCAGCAGCCCCGAGGGATTAGGAGGGACTGGAAACACCATATATTTT.

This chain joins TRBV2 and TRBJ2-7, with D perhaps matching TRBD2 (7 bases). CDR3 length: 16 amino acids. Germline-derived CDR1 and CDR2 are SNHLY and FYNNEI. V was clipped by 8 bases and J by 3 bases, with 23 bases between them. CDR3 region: CASQPSPPGGLYEQYF. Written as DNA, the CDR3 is TGTGCCAGCCAACCTTCCCCTCCGGGGGGCCTCTACGAGCAGTACTTC.

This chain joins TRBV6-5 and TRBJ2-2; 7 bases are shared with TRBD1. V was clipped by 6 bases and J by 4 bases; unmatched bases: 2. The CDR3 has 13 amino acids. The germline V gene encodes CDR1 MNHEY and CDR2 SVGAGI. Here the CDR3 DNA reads TGTGCCAGCAGGGGACAGTCCACCGGGGAGCTGTTTTTT. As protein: CASRGQSTGELFF.

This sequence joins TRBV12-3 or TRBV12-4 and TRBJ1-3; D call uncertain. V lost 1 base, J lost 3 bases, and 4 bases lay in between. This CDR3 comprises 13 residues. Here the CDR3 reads CASSLDSGNTIYF. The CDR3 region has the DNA TGTGCCAGCAGTTTAGACAGTGGAAACACCATATATTTT.

CDR3 sequence: CASSPLNPGQGARGYTF. The CDR3 bases are TGTGCCAGCAGCCCACTAAATCCGGGACAGGGGGCGCGTGGCTACACCTTC. The chain links TRBV7-8 to TRBJ1-2, with 12 bases lining up with TRBD1. Germline values: CDR1 SGHVS, CDR2 FQNEAQ. J was trimmed by 7 bases and V by 5 bases; bases with no gene match: 14. This CDR3 has 17 amino acids.

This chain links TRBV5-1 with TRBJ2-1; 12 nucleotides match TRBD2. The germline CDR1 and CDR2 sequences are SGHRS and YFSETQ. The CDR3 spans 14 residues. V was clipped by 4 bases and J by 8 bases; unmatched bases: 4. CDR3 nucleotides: TGCGCCAGCAGCAAAAGACTAGCGGGGGATGAGCAGTTCTTC. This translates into CASSKRLAGDEQFF.

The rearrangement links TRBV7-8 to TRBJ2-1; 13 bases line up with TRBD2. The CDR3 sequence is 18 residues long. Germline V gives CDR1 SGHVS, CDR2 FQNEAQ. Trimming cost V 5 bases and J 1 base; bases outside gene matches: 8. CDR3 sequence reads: CASSATSGGASSYNEQFF. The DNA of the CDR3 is TGTGCCAGCAGCGCTACTAGCGGGGGGGCCTCGTCCTACAATGAGCAGTTCTTC.

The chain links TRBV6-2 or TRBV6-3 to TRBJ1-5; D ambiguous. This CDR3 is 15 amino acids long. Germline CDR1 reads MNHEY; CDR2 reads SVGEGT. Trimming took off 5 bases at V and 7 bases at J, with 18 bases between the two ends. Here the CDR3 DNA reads TGTGCCAGCAGTCCCGGGGAGGGTAGAGTCCAGCCCCAGCATTTT. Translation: CASSPGEGRVQPQHF.

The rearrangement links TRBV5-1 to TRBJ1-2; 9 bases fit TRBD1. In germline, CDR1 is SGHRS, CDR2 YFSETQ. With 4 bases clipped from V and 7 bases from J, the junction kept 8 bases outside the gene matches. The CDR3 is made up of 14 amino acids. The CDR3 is CASSITGGQGGYTF. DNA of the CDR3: TGCGCCAGCAGCATTACAGGGGGCCAAGGTGGCTACACCTTC.

The DNA of the CDR3 is TGTGCCAGCAGTTCGGACAGGGTTTGGTCCTATAATTCACCCCTCCACTTT. Translating it yields CASSSDRVWSYNSPLHF. V and J are TRBV27 and TRBJ1-6, with 8 bases lining up with TRBD1. Germline V gene sequence: CDR1 MNHEY, CDR2 SMNVEV (reference sequence). The V gene end was trimmed by 4 bases and the J gene end by 1 base; junction bases not matched to a gene: 6. The CDR3 has 17 amino acids.

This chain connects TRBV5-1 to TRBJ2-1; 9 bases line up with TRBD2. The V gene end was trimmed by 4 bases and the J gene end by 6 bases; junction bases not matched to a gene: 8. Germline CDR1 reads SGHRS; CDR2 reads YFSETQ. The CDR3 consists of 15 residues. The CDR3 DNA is TGCGCCAGCAGCCCCGGGACTAGCAGTACCAATGAGCAGTTCTTC. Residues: CASSPGTSSTNEQFF.

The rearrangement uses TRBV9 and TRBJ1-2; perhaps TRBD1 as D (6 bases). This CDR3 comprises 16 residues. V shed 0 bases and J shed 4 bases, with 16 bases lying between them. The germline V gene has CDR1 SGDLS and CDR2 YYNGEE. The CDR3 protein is CASSVEVFGGRYGYTF. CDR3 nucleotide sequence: TGTGCCAGCAGCGTAGAGGTGTTCGGGGGGCGCTATGGCTACACCTTC.

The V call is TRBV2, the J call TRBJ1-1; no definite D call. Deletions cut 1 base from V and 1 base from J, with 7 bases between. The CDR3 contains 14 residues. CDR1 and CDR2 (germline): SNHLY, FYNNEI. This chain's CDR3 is CASSEEIRNTEAFF. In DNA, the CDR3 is TGTGCCAGCAGTGAAGAAATTAGGAACACTGAAGCTTTCTTT.